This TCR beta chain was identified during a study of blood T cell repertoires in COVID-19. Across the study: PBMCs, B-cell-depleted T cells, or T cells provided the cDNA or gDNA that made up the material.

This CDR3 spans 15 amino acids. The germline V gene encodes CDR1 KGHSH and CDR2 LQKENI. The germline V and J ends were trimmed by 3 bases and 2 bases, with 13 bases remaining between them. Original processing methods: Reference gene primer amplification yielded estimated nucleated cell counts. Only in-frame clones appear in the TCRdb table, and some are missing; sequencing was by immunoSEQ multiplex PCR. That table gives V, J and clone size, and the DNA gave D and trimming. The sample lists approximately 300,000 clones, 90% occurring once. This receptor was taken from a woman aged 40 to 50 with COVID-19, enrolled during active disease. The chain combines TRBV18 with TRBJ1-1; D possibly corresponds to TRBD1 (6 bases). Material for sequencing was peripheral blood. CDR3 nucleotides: TGTGCCAGCTCACCCCTGACAGGAAGAAACACTGAAGCTTTCTTT. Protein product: CASSPLTGRNTEAFF. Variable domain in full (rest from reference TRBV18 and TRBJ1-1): NAGVMQNPRHLVRRRGQEARLRCSPMKGHSHVYWYRQLPEEGLKFMVYLQKENIIDESGMPKERFSAEFPKEGPSILRIQQVVRGDSAAYFCASSPLTGRNTEAFFGQGTRLTVV.